This TCR beta chain emerged from a study of spatial heterogeneity in lung cancer. This sample's time point: sample taken at primary tumor resection. Material for sequencing was whole RNA from tumor, nontumor lung or frozen PBMC, left unsorted. TCRdb independently ran MiXCR on the 5' RACE reads; one entry per CDR3 protein. Of around 11,000 distinct CDR3 sequences listed, roughly 6.3% are singletons. This clonotype was observed at least ten times. This beta chain is a stray read from a library made for alpha chains; its abundance is not meaningful. This CDR3 comprises 17 residues. V lost 0 bases and J lost 2; bases outside the gene matches: 13. Germline values: CDR1 DFQATT, CDR2 SNEGSKA (reference sequence).

The receptor was derived from a male donor with early-stage non-small cell lung cancer. V and J are TRBV20-1 and TRBJ2-7; 7 bases align to TRBD2. Here the sequenced sample was PBMCs, taken at surgery. The chain's CDR3 is CSARDPLSWGRAYEQYF. CDR3 nucleotide sequence: TGCAGTGCTAGAGACCCGTTATCGTGGGGGAGGGCCTACGAGCAGTACTTC.